This T cell receptor (beta chain) was recovered during a study of T cell repertoires in cytomegalovirus infection. On the study more broadly: Shared public TCR beta signatures pointed to both CMV infection and a matching HLA type.

With respect to this clonotype: The antigen is undetermined.

In germline, CDR1 is SGDLS, CDR2 YYNGEE. The V segment lost 4 bases and the J segment 6 bases; nucleotides outside the gene matches: 16. The CDR3 spans 17 residues. Findings and limits, study-wide: CMV-specific HLA-C-restricted TCR beta clonotypes dominated the ex vivo response.

TCRdb recomputed calls from the reads with MiXCR, one row per CDR3 protein. In the table there are more than 650,000 distinct CDR3 sequences, 35% to 45% of which are singletons. Sequencing input: PBMCs. This TCR was sampled from a human donor in good health (CMV status not recorded). Some clones in this sample may be carry-over from other donors' samples. This chain uses TRBV9 with TRBJ1-3; 7 nucleotides agree with TRBD1. The DNA for the CDR3 is TGTGCCAGCAGCCTCCGGGACAGCGCCCTTGTAGCAAACACCATATATTTT. Its translation: CASSLRDSALVANTIYF.